The next 7 T cell receptor beta chains were all read from a single sample in a study of response to subunit inactivated influenza vaccine. A single record per CDR3 protein comes from TCRdb applying MiXCR to the RT-PCR reads. The table records 500,000 to 600,000 distinct CDR3 sequences, approximately 10% of them present only once. This sample was shared with a second study, whose subject was T cells expressing NK-cell markers. As that study records: Making the TCR beta cDNA relied on 5'RACE template switching with UMIs.

The material was PBMCs from blood, obtained on the day of vaccination. These receptors were taken from a man aged 45 to 65 who received an inactivated influenza vaccine.

This clonotype appeared a few times. J is TRBJ1-6 and V is TRBV20-1; D perhaps matches TRBD1 (5 bases). V was trimmed by 2 bases and J by 8 bases, leaving 7 bases between them. This CDR3 is built from 12 residues. Germline V gives CDR1 DFQATT, CDR2 SNEGSKA (reference sequence). CDR3 DNA: TGCAGTGCTAGACAGGGAGATTCACCCCTCCACTTT. Residues: CSARQGDSPLHF.

This clonotype turned up a few times. This rearrangement joins TRBV7-8 to TRBJ2-7; D uncertain. This CDR3 comprises 14 residues. Germline CDR1 reads SGHVS; CDR2 reads FQNEAQ. The germline V and J ends were trimmed by 3 bases and 3 bases, with 12 bases remaining between them. CDR3 amino acids: CASSFASVGYEQYF. The CDR3 DNA reads TGTGCCAGCAGCTTTGCCAGTGTGGGCTACGAGCAGTACTTC.

This clonotype was picked up a small number of times. V usage is TRBV6-5 and J usage is TRBJ2-3, with 12 bases matching TRBD2. The germline V gene has CDR1 MNHEY and CDR2 SVGAGI. With 0 bases clipped from V and 5 bases from J, the junction kept 9 bases outside the gene matches. The CDR3 loop spans 18 amino acids. CDR3 in amino acids: CASSYSTASGGGGDTQYF. The DNA of the CDR3 is TGTGCCAGCAGTTACTCGACGGCTAGCGGGGGGGGAGGAGATACGCAGTATTTT.

The chain uses TRBV18 and TRBJ1-5; 9 nucleotides align to TRBD1. This CDR3 has 15 residues. CDR1 and CDR2 from the germline V gene are KGHSH and LQKENI. The V and J ends lost 6 bases and 4 bases, in that order; junction bases with no gene match: 7. CDR3 nucleotides: TGTGCCAGCTCGCTGGGACAGGGAAAAAATCAGCCCCAGCATTTT. This encodes CASSLGQGKNQPQHF.

The chain employs TRBV4-3 and TRBJ2-7, with TRBD1 matching 10 bases. V trimming: 0 bases; J trimming: 7 bases; junction bases outside the gene matches: 6. Per germline, CDR1 LGHNA and CDR2 YSLEER. This CDR3 comprises 15 residues. CDR3 region: CASSQERQGAREQYF. In nucleotides, the CDR3 is TGCGCCAGCAGCCAAGAGCGACAGGGGGCGCGTGAGCAGTACTTC.

At least ten counts were recorded for this clonotype. This CDR3 is CASTAFRTGAWETDTQYF. In DNA form, the CDR3 reads TGTGCCAGCACCGCGTTTCGAACAGGGGCTTGGGAGACAGATACGCAGTATTTT. This rearrangement joins TRBV5-6 to TRBJ2-3; 7 bases are shared with TRBD1. The J segment lost 3 bases and the V segment lost 6 bases, leaving 19 bases of the junction unmatched. The length of the CDR3 is 18 residues. Germline CDR1 is SGHDT and CDR2 is YYEEEE.

The rearrangement joins TRBV3-1 to TRBJ2-5; D may be TRBD1 (6 bases). The CDR3 consists of 18 residues. The germline V gene has CDR1 LGHDT and CDR2 YNNKEL (reference sequence). Trimming pared 6 bases from V and 1 base from J, leaving 24 bases between. The CDR3 DNA reads TGTGCCAGCAGTACCCGAGGACAGAAATCTTTCCTCCAAGAGACCCAGTACTTC. This sequence encodes CASSTRGQKSFLQETQYF.